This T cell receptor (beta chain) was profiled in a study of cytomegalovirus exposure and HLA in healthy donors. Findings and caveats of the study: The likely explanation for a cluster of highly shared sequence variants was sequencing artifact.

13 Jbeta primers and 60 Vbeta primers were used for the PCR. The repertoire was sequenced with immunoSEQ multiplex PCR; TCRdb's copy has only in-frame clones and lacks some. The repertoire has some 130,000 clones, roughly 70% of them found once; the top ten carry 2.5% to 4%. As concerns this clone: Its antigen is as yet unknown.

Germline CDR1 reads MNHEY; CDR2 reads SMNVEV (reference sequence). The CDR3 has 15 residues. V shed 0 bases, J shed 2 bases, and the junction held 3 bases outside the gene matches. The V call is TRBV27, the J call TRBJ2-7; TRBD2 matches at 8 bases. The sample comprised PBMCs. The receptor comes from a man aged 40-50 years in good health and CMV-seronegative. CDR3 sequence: CASSLSSGVPYEQYF. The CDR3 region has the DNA TGTGCCAGCAGTTTATCTAGCGGGGTCCCCTACGAGCAGTACTTC.